These T cell receptor beta chains were read from a single sample in a study of brain metastases from non-small cell lung cancer. Method: immunoSEQ multiplex PCR; TCRdb's copy keeps in-frame clones and lacks some. The sample shows approximately 300 clones, 80% to 85% of them seen only once. The sample taken for sequencing was tissue from a brain metastasis. The source of these receptors is a donor at least 40 years old with non-small cell lung cancer. Each CDR3 is given with its conserved first and last residue. The order of the fields is CDR3 length, V gene, J gene, CDR3 protein.

15	TRBV4-1	TRBJ2-7	CASSLLFSVGYEQYF
14	TRBV7-9	TRBJ2-1	CASSLGGLNGEQFF
14	TRBV10-3	TRBJ2-5	CAISDGSGQETQYF
13	TRBV4-2	TRBJ2-7	CASRQTGVDEQYF
13	TRBV11-3	TRBJ2-1	CASSLEDPSEQFF
11	TRBV11-2	TRBJ1-2	CANSPRRGQTF
15	TRBV6-6	TRBJ1-5	CASRKGGDGNQPQHF
14	TRBV7-9	TRBJ2-1	CASSLGGLNGKQFF
17	TRBV28	TRBJ2-5	CASSLWTSGVGQETQYF
13	TRBV15	TRBJ2-1	CATSRVQGNEQFF
15	TRBV28	TRBJ2-1	CASSLIAGGNNEQFF